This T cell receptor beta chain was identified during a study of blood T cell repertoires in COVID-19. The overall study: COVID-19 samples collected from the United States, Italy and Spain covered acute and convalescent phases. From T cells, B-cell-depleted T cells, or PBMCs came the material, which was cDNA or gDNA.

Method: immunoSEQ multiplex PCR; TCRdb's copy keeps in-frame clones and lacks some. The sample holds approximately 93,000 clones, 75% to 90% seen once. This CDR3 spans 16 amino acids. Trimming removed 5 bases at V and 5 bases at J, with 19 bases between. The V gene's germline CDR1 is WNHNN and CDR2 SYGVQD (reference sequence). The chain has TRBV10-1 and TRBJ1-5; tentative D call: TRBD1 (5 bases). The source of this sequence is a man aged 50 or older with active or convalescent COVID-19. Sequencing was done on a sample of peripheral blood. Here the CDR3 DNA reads TGCGCCAGCAGTAGCGGGACGCTCGGCGAAGATCAGCCCCAGCATTTT. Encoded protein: CASSSGTLGEDQPQHF.